This TCR beta chain was observed in a study of cytomegalovirus exposure and HLA in healthy donors. PCR involved 60 Vbeta and 13 Jbeta primers. Method: immunoSEQ multiplex PCR; TCRdb's copy keeps in-frame clones and lacks some. The listing contains approximately 60,000 clones. Trimming took off 5 bases at V and 3 bases at J, with 13 bases between the two ends. Per the germline V gene, CDR1 is MNHNS and CDR2 is SASEGT. This CDR3 has 14 amino acids. The chain links TRBV6-1 to TRBJ1-1; D may be TRBD1 (6 bases). The sequence came from a man aged 30 to 45 in good health and CMV-seropositive. Sequenced input: PBMCs. The CDR3 nucleotides are TGTGCCAGCAGTCGAATCGAGGGGGACACTGAAGCTTTCTTT. Its translation is CASSRIEGDTEAFF.